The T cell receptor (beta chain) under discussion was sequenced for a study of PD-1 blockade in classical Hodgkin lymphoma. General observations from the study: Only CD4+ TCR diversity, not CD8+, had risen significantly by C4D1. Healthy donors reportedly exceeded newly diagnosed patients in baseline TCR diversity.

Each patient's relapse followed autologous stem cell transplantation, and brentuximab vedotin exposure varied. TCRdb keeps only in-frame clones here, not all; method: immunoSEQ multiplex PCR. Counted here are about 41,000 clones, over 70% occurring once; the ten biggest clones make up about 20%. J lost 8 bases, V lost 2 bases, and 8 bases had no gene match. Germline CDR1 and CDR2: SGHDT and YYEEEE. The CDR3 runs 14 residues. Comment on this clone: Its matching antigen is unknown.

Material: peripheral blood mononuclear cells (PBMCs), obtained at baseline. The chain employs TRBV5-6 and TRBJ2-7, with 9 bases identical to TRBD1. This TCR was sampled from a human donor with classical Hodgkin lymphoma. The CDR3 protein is CASSFPGQGNQQYF. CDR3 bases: TGTGCCAGCAGCTTCCCGGGACAGGGTAATCAGCAGTACTTC. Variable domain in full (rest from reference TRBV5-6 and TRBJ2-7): DAGVTQSPTHLIKTRGQQVTLRCSPKSGHDTVSWYQQALGQGPQFIFQYYEEEERQRGNFPDRFSGHQFPNYSSELNVNALLLGDSALYLCASSFPGQGNQQYFGPGTRLTVT.